A single sample is the source of the 5 T cell receptor beta chains below, sequenced in a study of blood T cells in healthy people across ages. Primed by a sample-barcoded 5' primer and a J-beta primer mix, a second PCR proceeded for 7 to 11 cycles. TCRdb itself ran the 5' RACE reads through MiXCR, one entry per CDR3 protein. The sample lists about 780,000 distinct CDR3 sequences; 62% were seen once. The sequencing sample was made of blood. The receptor set was obtained from a young man in good health.

The chain couples TRBV13 to TRBJ2-5, with D perhaps matching TRBD1 (6 bases). Looked up from germline, CDR1 is PRHDT and CDR2 is FYEKMQ (reference sequence). V shed 0 bases and J shed 11 bases, with 19 bases lying between them. The CDR3 covers 15 residues. The CDR3 sequence is CASSLGGQGRREQYF. As DNA, the CDR3 is TGTGCCAGCAGCTTAGGGGGCCAGGGGAGAAGGGAGCAGTACTTC.

This clonotype was seen only a few times. The rearrangement joins TRBV28 to TRBJ2-7; no reliable D call. This CDR3 comprises 14 residues. Germline V gene lookup returns CDR1 MDHEN and CDR2 SYDVKM. V was cut by 7 bases and J by 0 bases, with 13 bases left in between. DNA of the CDR3: TGTGCCAGCATAAACCCTGGTCACTCCTACGAGCAGTACTTC. The encoded protein is CASINPGHSYEQYF.

The CDR3 spells CASSDSDIEDNEQFF. In DNA, the CDR3 is TGTGCCAGCAGCGATAGCGATATAGAAGACAATGAGCAGTTCTTC. The rearrangement joins TRBV9 to TRBJ2-1; perhaps TRBD2 as D (5 bases). The germline CDR1 and CDR2 sequences are SGDLS and YYNGEE. V shed 3 bases and J shed 5 bases, with 15 bases lying between them. This CDR3 region has 15 residues.

The rearrangement links TRBV20-1 to TRBJ1-2; unclear D gene. The CDR3 runs 14 residues. From germline, CDR1 is DFQATT and CDR2 SNEGSKA (reference sequence). Trimming took 5 bases from V and 3 from J, leaving 16 bases between them. Written as DNA, the CDR3 is TGCAGTGCTCTCAGGAGGCGAACCTACTATGGCTACACCTTC. Translated, it gives CSALRRRTYYGYTF.

The rearrangement links TRBV6-6 to TRBJ2-6, with D unclear. The germline CDR1 and CDR2 sequences are MNHNY and SVGAGI (reference sequence). Between the trimmed V and J ends, which lost 6 bases and 5 bases, there was a span of 2 bases. CDR3 size: 11 residues. CDR3 nucleotides: TGTGCCAGCAGATGGGCCAACGTCCTGACTTTC. Amino acids: CASRWANVLTF.